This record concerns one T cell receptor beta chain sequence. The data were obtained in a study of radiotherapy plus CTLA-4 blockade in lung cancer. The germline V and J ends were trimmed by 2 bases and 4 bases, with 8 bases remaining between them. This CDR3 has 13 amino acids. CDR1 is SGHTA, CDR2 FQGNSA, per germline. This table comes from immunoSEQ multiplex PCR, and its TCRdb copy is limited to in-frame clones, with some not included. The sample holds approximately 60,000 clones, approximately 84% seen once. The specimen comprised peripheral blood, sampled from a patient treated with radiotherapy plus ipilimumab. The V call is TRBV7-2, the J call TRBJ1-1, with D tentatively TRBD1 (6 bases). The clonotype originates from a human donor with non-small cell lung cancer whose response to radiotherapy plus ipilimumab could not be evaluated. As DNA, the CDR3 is TGTGCCAGCAGCTTACAAGGGGGCACTGAAGCTTTCTTT. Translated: CASSLQGGTEAFF.